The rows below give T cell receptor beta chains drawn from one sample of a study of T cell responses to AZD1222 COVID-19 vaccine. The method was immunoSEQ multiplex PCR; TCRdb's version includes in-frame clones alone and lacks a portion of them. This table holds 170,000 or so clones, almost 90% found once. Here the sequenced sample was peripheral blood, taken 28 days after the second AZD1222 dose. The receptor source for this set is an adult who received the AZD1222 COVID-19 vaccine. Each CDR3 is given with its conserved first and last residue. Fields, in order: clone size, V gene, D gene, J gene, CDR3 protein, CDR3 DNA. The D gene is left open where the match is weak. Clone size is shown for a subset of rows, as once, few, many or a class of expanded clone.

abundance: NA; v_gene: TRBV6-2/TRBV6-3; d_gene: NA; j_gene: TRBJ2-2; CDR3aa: CASSPLGGNTGELFF; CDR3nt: TGTGCCAGCAGTCCCCTGGGTGGTAACACCGGGGAGCTGTTTTTT
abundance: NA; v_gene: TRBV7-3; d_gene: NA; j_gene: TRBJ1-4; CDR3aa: CASSLNGGTNEKLFF; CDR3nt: TGTGCCAGCAGCTTAAATGGGGGGACTAATGAAAAACTGTTTTTT
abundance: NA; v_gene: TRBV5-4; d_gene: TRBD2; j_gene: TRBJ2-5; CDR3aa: CASTKRGPQETQYF; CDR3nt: TGTGCCAGCACCAAGCGGGGGCCCCAAGAGACCCAGTACTTC
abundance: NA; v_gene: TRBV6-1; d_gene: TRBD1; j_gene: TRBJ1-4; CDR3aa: CASSESVGQGGEKLFF; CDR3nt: TGTGCCAGCAGTGAATCGGTTGGACAGGGGGGTGAAAAACTGTTTTTT
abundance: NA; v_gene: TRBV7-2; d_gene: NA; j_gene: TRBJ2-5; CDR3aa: CASSLRGRGKTQYF; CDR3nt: TGTGCCAGCAGCTTAAGGGGCAGGGGAAAGACCCAGTACTTC
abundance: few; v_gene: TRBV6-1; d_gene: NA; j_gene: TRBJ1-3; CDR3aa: CASSESGAIRSGNTIYF; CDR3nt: TGTGCCAGCAGTGAGTCCGGGGCGATTCGCTCTGGAAACACCATATATTTT
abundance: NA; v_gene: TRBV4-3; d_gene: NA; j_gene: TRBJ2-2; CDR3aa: CASSQDQGGNTGELFF; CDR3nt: TGCGCCAGCAGCCAAGATCAAGGGGGGAACACCGGGGAGCTGTTTTTT
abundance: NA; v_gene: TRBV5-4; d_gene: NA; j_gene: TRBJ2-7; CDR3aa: CASSLGSSYEQYF; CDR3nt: TGTGCCAGCAGCTTGGGCAGCAGCTACGAGCAGTACTTC
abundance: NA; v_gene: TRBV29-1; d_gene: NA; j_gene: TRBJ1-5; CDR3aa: CSVGTERPQHF; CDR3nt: TGCAGCGTTGGGACCGAAAGGCCCCAGCATTTT
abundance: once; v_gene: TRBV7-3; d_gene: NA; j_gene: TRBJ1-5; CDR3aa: CASSLTQNQPQHF; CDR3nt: TGTGCCAGCAGCTTAACACAAAATCAGCCCCAGCATTTT
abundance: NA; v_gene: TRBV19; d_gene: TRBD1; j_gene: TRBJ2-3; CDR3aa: CASSVGQGITDTQYF; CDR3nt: TGTGCCAGTAGTGTCGGACAGGGGATCACAGATACGCAGTATTTT
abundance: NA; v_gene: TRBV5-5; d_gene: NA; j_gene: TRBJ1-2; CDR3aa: CASTRSGTQNYGYTF; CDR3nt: TGTGCCAGCACCCGGTCGGGGACACAAAACTATGGCTACACCTTC
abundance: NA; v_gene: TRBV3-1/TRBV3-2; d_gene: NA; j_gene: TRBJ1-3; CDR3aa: CASSQTRPGNTIYF; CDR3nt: TGTGCCAGCAGCCAAACGAGACCTGGAAACACCATATATTTT
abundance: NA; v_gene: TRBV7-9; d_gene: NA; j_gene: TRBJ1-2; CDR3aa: CASSLVSGANGYTF; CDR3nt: TGTGCCAGCAGCTTAGTTTCAGGGGCGAATGGCTACACCTTC
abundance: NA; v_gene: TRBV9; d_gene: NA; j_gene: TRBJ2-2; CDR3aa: CASRGIGELFF; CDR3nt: TGTGCCAGCAGGGGAATCGGGGAGCTGTTTTTT
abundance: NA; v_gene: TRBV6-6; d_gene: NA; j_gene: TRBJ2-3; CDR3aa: CASSPPDKGIFADTQYF; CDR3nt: TGTGCCAGCAGTCCCCCGGACAAGGGGATCTTTGCAGATACGCAGTATTTT
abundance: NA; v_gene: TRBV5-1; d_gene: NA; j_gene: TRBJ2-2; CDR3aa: CASSLVGNTGELFF; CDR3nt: TGCGCCAGCAGCTTGGTAGGGAACACCGGGGAGCTGTTTTTT
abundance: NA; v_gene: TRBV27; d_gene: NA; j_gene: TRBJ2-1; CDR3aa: CASSLRLRFLDEQFF; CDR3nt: TGTGCCAGCAGCCTGAGGCTTAGGTTCCTGGATGAGCAGTTCTTC
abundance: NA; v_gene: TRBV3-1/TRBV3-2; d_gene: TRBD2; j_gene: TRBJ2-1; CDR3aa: CASSHDGGTGNNEQFF; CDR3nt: TGTGCCAGCAGCCACGACGGGGGGACTGGTAACAATGAGCAGTTCTTC
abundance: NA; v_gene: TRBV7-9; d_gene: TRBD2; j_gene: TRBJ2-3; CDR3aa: CASSILAGTRDTQYF; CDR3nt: TGTGCCAGCAGCATTCTAGCGGGGACACGGGATACGCAGTATTTT
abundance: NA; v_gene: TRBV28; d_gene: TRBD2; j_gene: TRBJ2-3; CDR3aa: CASSLPTSGGEYTDTQYF; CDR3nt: TGTGCCAGCAGTTTACCGACTAGCGGGGGGGAATACACAGATACGCAGTATTTT
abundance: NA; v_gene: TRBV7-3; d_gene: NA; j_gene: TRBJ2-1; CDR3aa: CASRPPYSGPASKIEQFF; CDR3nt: TGTGCCAGCAGGCCACCGTATTCGGGACCGGCGTCAAAAATTGAGCAGTTCTTC
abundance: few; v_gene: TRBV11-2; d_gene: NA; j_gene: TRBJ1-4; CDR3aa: CASSFLRGRTNEKLFF; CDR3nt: TGTGCCAGCAGCTTCCTCAGGGGCCGAACTAATGAAAAACTGTTTTTT
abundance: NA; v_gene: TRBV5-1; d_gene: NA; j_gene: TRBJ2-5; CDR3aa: CASSLVTGNQETQYF; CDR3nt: TGCGCCAGCAGCTTGGTAACAGGGAACCAAGAGACCCAGTACTTC